The rows below give T cell receptor beta chains drawn from one sample of a study of blood T cells in healthy people across ages. TCRdb independently ran MiXCR on the 5' RACE reads; one entry per CDR3 protein. The sample shows approximately 940,000 distinct CDR3 sequences, roughly 48% of them seen only once. The sequenced material came from blood. Source of these receptors: a man between 25 and 39 years old in good health. The CDR3 runs from the conserved cysteine through the conserved F or W. The order of the fields is D gene, J gene, V gene, clone size, CDR3 protein, CDR3 DNA. A D gene is named only where the DNA matches it firmly. Not all rows give a size; the values are once, few, many and, for expanded clones, a class.

-,TRBJ1-5,TRBV29-1,-,CSVERQVNQPQHF,TGCAGCGTTGAAAGACAGGTTAATCAGCCCCAGCATTTT
TRBD2,TRBJ2-1,TRBV12-3/TRBV12-4,-,CASSRDGGSYNEQFF,TGTGCCAGCAGTCGGGACGGGGGGTCCTACAATGAGCAGTTCTTC
TRBD2,TRBJ2-7,TRBV28,-,CASSPSGGGPYEQYF,TGTGCCAGCAGCCCTAGCGGGGGGGGACCCTACGAGCAGTACTTC
-,TRBJ2-3,TRBV10-3,-,CAISVTRTDTLYF,TGTGCCATCAGTGTTACTAGAACAGATACGCTGTATTTT
-,TRBJ2-1,TRBV20-1,-,CSADHNRDGGNEQFF,TGCAGTGCCGACCATAACAGGGACGGGGGCAATGAGCAGTTCTTC
TRBD1,TRBJ1-6,TRBV6-2/TRBV6-3,few,CASSYYILGQDNSPLHF,TGTGCCAGCAGTTACTATATCCTGGGACAGGATAATTCACCCCTCCACTTT
-,TRBJ1-6,TRBV20-1,-,CSASVGLWVNSPLHF,TGCAGTGCTAGCGTCGGGTTATGGGTGAATTCACCCCTCCACTTT
-,TRBJ1-1,TRBV7-9,-,CASSFNGYTEAFF,TGTGCCAGCAGCTTTAACGGGTACACTGAAGCTTTCTTT
-,TRBJ1-2,TRBV12-3/TRBV12-4,few,CASSLAFLGNGYTF,TGTGCCAGCAGTTTAGCGTTTCTGGGGAATGGCTACACCTTC
TRBD1,TRBJ1-2,TRBV28,-,CASSSPSRDSTYGYTF,TGTGCCAGCAGTTCACCTTCGAGGGACAGCACCTATGGCTACACCTTC
TRBD1,TRBJ1-6,TRBV6-5,many,CASSYSGTGNSPLHF,TGTGCCAGCAGTTACTCCGGGACAGGGAATTCACCCCTCCACTTT
-,TRBJ2-1,TRBV29-1,few,CSAPYRAESSGEQFF,TGCAGCGCCCCGTACCGTGCAGAGTCCTCAGGGGAGCAGTTCTTC
TRBD1,TRBJ2-2,TRBV5-1,-,CASALGDRTLTGELFF,TGCGCCAGTGCCTTAGGGGACAGGACTCTCACCGGGGAGCTGTTTTTT
TRBD1,TRBJ1-2,TRBV15,few,CATSRDRGLGERGYTF,TGTGCCACCAGCAGAGACAGGGGGCTGGGTGAGAGGGGCTACACCTTC
-,TRBJ2-1,TRBV18,-,CASSPGVGQGKSYNEQFF,TGTGCCAGCTCACCTGGCGTGGGGCAGGGAAAATCCTACAATGAGCAGTTCTTC
-,TRBJ2-1,TRBV9,-,CASSGMMGYNEQFF,TGTGCCAGCAGCGGTATGATGGGGTACAATGAGCAGTTCTTC
-,TRBJ2-3,TRBV5-1,-,CASSTTGHRTDTQYF,TGCGCCAGCAGCACCACGGGGCATCGCACAGATACGCAGTATTTT
TRBD2,TRBJ2-1,TRBV7-2,-,CASSLVRSGGARNEQFF,TGTGCCAGCAGCTTAGTTCGTAGCGGGGGGGCCCGGAATGAGCAGTTCTTC
-,TRBJ2-7,TRBV6-1,-,CASTLDYDEQYF,TGTGCCAGCACTTTGGACTACGACGAGCAGTACTTC
-,TRBJ2-7,TRBV27,-,CASSTSPHPSYEQYF,TGTGCCAGCAGTACCTCCCCTCACCCTTCCTACGAGCAGTACTTC
-,TRBJ2-6,TRBV20-1,-,CSARGASIRSGANVLTF,TGCAGTGCTAGGGGGGCTTCTATACGCTCTGGGGCCAACGTCCTGACTTTC
TRBD1,TRBJ1-2,TRBV5-1,few,CASSPGQGAFYGYTF,TGCGCCAGCAGCCCGGGACAGGGGGCCTTCTATGGCTACACCTTC
-,TRBJ2-3,TRBV5-1,-,CASSPQGVSTETQYF,TGCGCCAGCAGCCCCCAGGGTGTTAGCACAGAGACGCAGTATTTT
-,TRBJ2-3,TRBV9,many,CASSASVHTQYF,TGTGCCAGCAGCGCCTCCGTACATACGCAGTATTTT
-,TRBJ1-6,TRBV20-1,-,CSARRLFNSPLHF,TGCAGTGCTAGGAGACTTTTTAATTCACCCCTCCACTTT
-,TRBJ2-3,TRBV9,many,CASSATADTQYF,TGTGCCAGCAGCGCGACCGCAGATACGCAGTATTTT
-,TRBJ2-3,TRBV20-1,-,CSAGPEVGTDTQYF,TGCAGTGCTGGGCCAGAAGTAGGCACAGATACGCAGTATTTT
TRBD1,TRBJ2-2,TRBV7-2,-,CASSGSRDRISNTGELFF,TGTGCCAGCAGCGGGTCCCGGGACAGGATATCCAACACCGGGGAGCTGTTTTTT
-,TRBJ1-2,TRBV6-5,once,CASPKQEGLTNYGYTF,TGTGCCAGCCCCAAACAAGAGGGGTTAACGAACTATGGCTACACCTTC
-,TRBJ1-4,TRBV28,-,CASSYGGLNEKLFF,TGTGCCAGCAGTTACGGCGGGCTTAATGAAAAACTGTTTTTT
-,TRBJ2-7,TRBV5-1,-,CASSLTHTQASYEQYF,TGCGCCAGCAGCCTGACACATACTCAAGCATCCTACGAGCAGTACTTC
-,TRBJ1-2,TRBV7-2,-,CASSLRAGKADGYTF,TGTGCCAGCAGCTTACGCGCAGGGAAGGCGGATGGCTACACCTTC
TRBD1,TRBJ2-3,TRBV6-4,-,CASSDKAGGADTQYF,TGTGCCAGCAGTGATAAGGCAGGGGGAGCAGATACGCAGTATTTT
TRBD2,TRBJ2-4,TRBV20-1,-,CSAIHRGVQNIQYF,TGCAGTGCTATCCATCGGGGGGTCCAAAACATTCAGTACTTC
TRBD1,TRBJ2-3,TRBV2,-,CGCIRDRAWDTQYF,TGTGGCTGTATCCGGGACAGGGCCTGGGATACGCAGTATTTT
-,TRBJ2-7,TRBV9,-,CASSVIAHSSYNEQYF,TGTGCCAGCAGCGTCATAGCCCACAGCTCCTACAATGAGCAGTACTTC
TRBD1,TRBJ2-1,TRBV9,-,CASSVGGQGANEQFF,TGTGCCAGCAGCGTAGGTGGACAGGGGGCAAATGAGCAGTTCTTC
-,TRBJ2-7,TRBV4-1,-,CASSGPRLDEQYF,TGCGCCAGCAGCGGCCCGCGTCTCGACGAGCAGTACTTC
TRBD2,TRBJ2-7,TRBV5-4,few,CASSWGGTYEQYF,TGTGCCAGCAGCTGGGGGGGAACCTACGAGCAGTACTTC
TRBD1,TRBJ2-5,TRBV12-3/TRBV12-4,-,CASSGDRGRVEARYF,TGTGCCAGCAGTGGTGACAGGGGGCGCGTAGAGGCCCGGTACTTC
-,TRBJ2-7,TRBV10-3,-,CAISELGSRSYEQYF,TGTGCCATCAGTGAGTTAGGTTCAAGGTCCTACGAGCAGTACTTC
-,TRBJ1-6,TRBV20-1,many,CSARVGAGVYNSPLHF,TGCAGTGCTAGAGTTGGGGCAGGGGTCTATAATTCACCCCTCCACTTT
TRBD1,TRBJ2-2,TRBV27,-,CASSTARTGTFPNTGELFF,TGTGCCAGCAGCACAGCCCGGACAGGGACATTCCCGAACACCGGGGAGCTGTTTTTT
TRBD2,TRBJ2-1,TRBV5-1,-,CASSWGGEGSYNEQFF,TGCGCCAGCAGCTGGGGAGGGGAAGGCTCCTACAATGAGCAGTTCTTC
TRBD2,TRBJ2-1,TRBV3-1,few,CASSLGANGGIDEQFF,TGTGCCAGCAGCCTCGGGGCCAACGGGGGGATCGATGAGCAGTTCTTC
-,TRBJ1-5,TRBV4-1,-,CASSPSGGGNQPQHF,TGCGCCAGCAGCCCTTCGGGAGGGGGGAATCAGCCCCAGCATTTT
-,TRBJ2-3,TRBV19,few,CASSREFSDTQYF,TGTGCCAGTAGCCGCGAGTTCTCCGATACGCAGTATTTT
TRBD1,TRBJ2-3,TRBV7-3,-,CASSAGQGTSQYF,TGTGCCAGCAGCGCAGGACAGGGTACTTCGCAGTATTTT
-,TRBJ1-3,TRBV7-9,once,CASSLDGGNTIYF,TGTGCCAGCAGCTTAGACGGGGGAAACACCATATATTTT
-,TRBJ1-6,TRBV6-2/TRBV6-3,-,CASAVYGNSPLHF,TGTGCCAGCGCGGTTTACGGTAATTCACCCCTCCACTTT
-,TRBJ2-1,TRBV24-1,few,CATSDLQGRGGEQFF,TGTGCCACCAGTGATTTACAGGGGCGGGGAGGTGAGCAGTTCTTC
-,TRBJ2-7,TRBV29-1,few,CSARTDLYEQYF,TGCAGCGCCCGGACAGACCTGTACGAGCAGTACTTC
-,TRBJ1-2,TRBV29-1,many,CSVEESADGYTF,TGCAGCGTTGAAGAGTCCGCAGATGGCTACACCTTC
-,TRBJ2-7,TRBV3-1,-,CASSFSTAEQYF,TGTGCCAGCAGCTTCTCTACGGCCGAGCAGTACTTC